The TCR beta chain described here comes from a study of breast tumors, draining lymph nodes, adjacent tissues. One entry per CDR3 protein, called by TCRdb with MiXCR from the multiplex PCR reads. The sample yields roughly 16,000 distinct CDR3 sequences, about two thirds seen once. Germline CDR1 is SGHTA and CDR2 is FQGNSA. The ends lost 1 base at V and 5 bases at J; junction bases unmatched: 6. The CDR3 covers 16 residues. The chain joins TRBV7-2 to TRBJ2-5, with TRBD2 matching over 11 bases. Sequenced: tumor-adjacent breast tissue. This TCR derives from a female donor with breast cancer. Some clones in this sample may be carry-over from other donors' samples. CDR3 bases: TGTGCCAGCAGCTTAGGATCGACTAGCGGGGAGGAGACCCAGTACTTC. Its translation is CASSLGSTSGEETQYF.